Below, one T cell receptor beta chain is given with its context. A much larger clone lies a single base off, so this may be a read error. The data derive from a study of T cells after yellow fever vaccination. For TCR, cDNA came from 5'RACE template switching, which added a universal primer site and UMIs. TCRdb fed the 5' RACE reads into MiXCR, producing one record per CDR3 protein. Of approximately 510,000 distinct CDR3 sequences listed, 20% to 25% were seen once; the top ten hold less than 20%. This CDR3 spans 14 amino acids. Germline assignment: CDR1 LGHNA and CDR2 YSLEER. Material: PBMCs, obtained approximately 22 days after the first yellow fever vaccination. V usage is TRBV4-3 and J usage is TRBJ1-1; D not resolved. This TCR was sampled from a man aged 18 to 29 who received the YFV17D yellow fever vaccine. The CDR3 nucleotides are TGCGCCAGCAGCCAAGATACGGGGAACACTGAAGTTTTCTTT. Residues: CASSQDTGNTEVFF.